The entry that follows covers one TCR beta chain sequence. The sample originates from a study of shared clonotypes between healthy human individuals. Profiled with immunoSEQ multiplex PCR; TCRdb holds only in-frame clones, not every one. Here the sample spans around 990,000 clones, 70% to 85% being singletons. The CDR3 totals 14 residues. Per the germline V gene, CDR1 is SGHVS and CDR2 is FNYEAQ. The ends were cut back, 5 bases at V and 4 bases at J, with 14 bases in the middle. The rearrangement uses TRBV7-6 and TRBJ2-5; D remains unclear. The receptor's source is a young man in good health. Some clones in this sample may be carry-over from other donors' samples. Material for sequencing was memory CD4+ T cells from PBMCs. Subset of the sample: CD45RA-negative fraction. The CDR3 loop reads CASSLRSQGETQYF. DNA of the CDR3: TGTGCCAGCAGCCTGCGTTCCCAAGGAGAGACCCAGTACTTC.